This entry describes one T cell receptor beta chain. This entry comes from a study of blood T cell repertoires in COVID-19. Study background: Samples taken during acute and convalescent COVID-19 were collected in the United States, Italy and Spain. Sources were T cells, B-cell-depleted T cells, or PBMCs; the material itself was cDNA or gDNA.

Germline V gives CDR1 MNHNY, CDR2 SVGAGI (reference sequence). V trimming: 11 bases; J trimming: 6 bases; junction bases outside the gene matches: 8. The CDR3 spans 13 residues. Methods used by the authors: Amplification of reference gene primers provided the estimated nucleated cell counts. Only in-frame clones appear in the TCRdb table, and some are missing; sequencing was by immunoSEQ multiplex PCR. That table supplies the V and J calls and clone size; D and trimming were determined from the DNA. Of 200,000 to 250,000 clones in the sample, around 90% were seen once. The sequence was collected from a man between 18 and 29 years old with active or convalescent COVID-19. Sequencing was performed on peripheral blood. This rearrangement joins TRBV6-6 to TRBJ2-2, with TRBD2 matching 8 bases. The CDR3 loop reads CAVKGTSPGELFF. DNA for the CDR3: TGTGCCGTCAAAGGGACTAGTCCCGGGGAGCTGTTTTTT.